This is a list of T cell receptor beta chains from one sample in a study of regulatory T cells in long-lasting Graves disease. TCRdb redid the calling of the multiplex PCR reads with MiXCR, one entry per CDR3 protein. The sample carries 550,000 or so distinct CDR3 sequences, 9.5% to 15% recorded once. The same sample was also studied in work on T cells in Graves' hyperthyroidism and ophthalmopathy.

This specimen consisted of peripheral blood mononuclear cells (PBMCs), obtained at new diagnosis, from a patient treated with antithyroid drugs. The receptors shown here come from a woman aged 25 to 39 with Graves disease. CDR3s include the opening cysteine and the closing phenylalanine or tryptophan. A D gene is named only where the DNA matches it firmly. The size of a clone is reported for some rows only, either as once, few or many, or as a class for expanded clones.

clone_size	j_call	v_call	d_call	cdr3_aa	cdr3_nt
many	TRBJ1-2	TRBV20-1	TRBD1	CSARWTGERYGYTF	TGCAGTGCTCGATGGACAGGGGAGCGATATGGCTACACCTTC
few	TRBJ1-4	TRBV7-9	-	CASSPHGANEKLFF	TGTGCCAGCAGCCCACACGGGGCGAATGAAAAACTGTTTTTT
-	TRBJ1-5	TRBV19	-	CASSIDVRGANSNQPQHF	TGTGCCAGTAGTATAGACGTCCGGGGGGCAAACAGCAATCAGCCCCAGCATTTT
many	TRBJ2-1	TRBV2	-	CASKAGLGEQFF	TGTGCCAGCAAAGCCGGTTTGGGAGAGCAGTTCTTC
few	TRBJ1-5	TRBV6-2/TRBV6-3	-	CASSYRLGSQPQHF	TGTGCCAGCAGTTACAGGCTGGGCTCTCAGCCCCAGCATTTT
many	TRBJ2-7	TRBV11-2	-	CASSSPQTYEQYF	TGTGCCAGCAGCTCCCCGCAAACCTACGAGCAGTACTTC
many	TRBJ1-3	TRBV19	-	CASSWFAGDTIYF	TGTGCCAGTTCATGGTTTGCGGGCGACACCATATATTTT
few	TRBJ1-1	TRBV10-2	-	CASRSWSAETEAFF	TGCGCCAGCAGATCATGGTCCGCGGAGACTGAAGCTTTCTTT
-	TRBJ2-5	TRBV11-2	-	CASSLLQTQYF	TGTGCCAGCAGCTTATTACAGACCCAGTACTTC
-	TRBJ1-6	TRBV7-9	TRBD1	CASSLALITLSDRDSSPLHF	TGTGCCAGCAGCTTAGCGCTCATTACTTTATCCGACAGGGACAGTTCACCCCTCCACTTT
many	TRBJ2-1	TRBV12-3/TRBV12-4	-	CASTLTVGGEQFF	TGTGCCAGCACCTTGACGGTAGGGGGAGAGCAGTTCTTC
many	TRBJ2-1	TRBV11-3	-	CASSPRSRQDSYNEQFF	TGTGCCAGCAGCCCCCGATCGAGGCAGGACTCCTACAATGAGCAGTTCTTC
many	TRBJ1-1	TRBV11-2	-	CASSFIVGVGSGAFF	TGTGCCAGCAGCTTTATTGTCGGAGTGGGGAGTGGAGCTTTCTTT